These 23 T cell receptor beta chains were sequenced from one sample in a study of siplizumab effects on memory and regulatory T cells. TCRdb's copy holds only in-frame clones and misses some; the assay was immunoSEQ multiplex PCR. The sample has 50,000 or so clones, more than 75% seen once; the top ten hold less than 0.35%. The sample was naive CD8+ T cells sorted from blood. The source of these receptors is a human donor in good health.

The rearrangement joins TRBV27 to TRBJ2-5; no reliable D call. The J call may not be correct, given that the DNA end is closer to TRBJ2-7. Germline CDR1 reads MNHEY; CDR2 reads SMNVEV (reference sequence). CDR3 length equals 15 residues. The chain's CDR3 is CASSLAGRDLYEQYF. The CDR3 bases are TGTGCCAGCAGTTTAGCCGGACGTGACCTCTACGAGCAGTACTTC.

This clone showed up just once. The chain links TRBV7-9 to TRBJ1-2; TRBD1 is a possible D gene (5 bases). The ends were cut back, 3 bases at V and 6 bases at J, with 11 bases in the middle. Germline CDR1 is SEHNR and CDR2 is FQNEAQ (reference sequence). This CDR3 has 13 residues. DNA of the CDR3: TGTGCCAGCAGCTTTCCGGGGCTGGATGGCTACACCTTC. This codes for CASSFPGLDGYTF.

This clone was seen a few times. The chain carries TRBV7-9 and TRBJ2-5; D gene unclear. Between the trimmed V and J ends, which lost 5 bases and 0 bases, there was a span of 13 bases. CDR3 length equals 15 residues. CDR1 SEHNR and CDR2 FQNEAQ come from the germline V gene (reference sequence). CDR3 DNA sequence: TGTGCCAGCAGCCCCTCCGGCCTAGACCAAGAGACCCAGTACTTC. Amino acid sequence: CASSPSGLDQETQYF. The whole variable domain, remainder taken from reference TRBV7-9 and TRBJ2-5, is DTGVSQNPRHKITKRGQNVTFRCDPISEHNRLYWYRQTLGQGPEFLTYFQNEAQLEKSRLLSDRFSAERPKGSFSTLEIQRTEQGDSAMYLCASSPSGLDQETQYFGPGTRLLVL.

The genes are TRBV7-9 and TRBJ1-2; D gene uncertain. The ends were cut back, 1 base at V and 4 bases at J, with 7 bases in the middle. From germline, CDR1 is SEHNR and CDR2 FQNEAQ (reference sequence). The CDR3 consists of 13 residues. CDR3 amino acids: CASSLGQFYGYTF. The CDR3 DNA reads TGTGCCAGCAGCTTAGGCCAGTTCTATGGCTACACCTTC.

The genes are TRBV27 and TRBJ2-3, with 10 bases aligning to TRBD2. The J segment lost 0 bases and the V segment lost 0 bases, leaving 3 bases of the junction unmatched. Germline V gene sequence: CDR1 MNHEY, CDR2 SMNVEV (reference sequence). There are 17 residues in the CDR3. CDR3 DNA sequence: TGTGCCAGCAGTTTATCCTCACTAGCGGGGAGCACAGATACGCAGTATTTT. This sequence encodes CASSLSSLAGSTDTQYF.

The V gene is TRBV29-1, the J gene TRBJ1-4; the D is unclear. Trimming took off 8 bases at V and 4 bases at J, with 14 bases between the two ends. Germline CDR1 and CDR2: SQVTM and ANQGSEA. The CDR3 loop spans 13 amino acids. The CDR3 DNA is TGCAGCTTCAAGACACCTAATAATGAAAAACTGTTTTTT. Protein product: CSFKTPNNEKLFF.

This clone showed up just once. The V and J genes are TRBV7-3 and TRBJ1-1; 7 bases are a match to TRBD1. CDR1 and CDR2 from the germline V gene are SGHTA and FQGTGA. J was trimmed by 6 bases and V by 5 bases; bases with no gene match: 9. The CDR3 has 14 residues. CDR3 nucleotide sequence: TGTGCCAGCAGCGCGACAGGGAGTTTGGCTGAAGCTTTCTTT. It translates to CASSATGSLAEAFF.

The chain recombines TRBV19 with TRBJ1-2; perhaps TRBD1 as D (5 bases). Trimming removed 5 bases at V and 2 bases at J, with 12 bases between. Germline V gene sequence: CDR1 LNHDA, CDR2 SQIVND (reference sequence). The CDR3 is 14 residues long. The CDR3: CASSGTTANYGYTF. The CDR3 DNA is TGTGCCAGTAGTGGGACGACAGCCAACTATGGCTACACCTTC.

The chain has TRBV5-1 and TRBJ1-2; tentatively, D is TRBD1 (5 bases). Germline-derived CDR1 and CDR2 are SGHRS and YFSETQ. The CDR3 runs to 15 residues. Between the trimmed V and J ends, which lost 0 bases and 4 bases, there was a span of 13 bases. The CDR3 DNA reads TGCGCCAGCAGCTTGGATTTGGGGGTCGGCTATGGCTACACCTTC. It is translated as CASSLDLGVGYGYTF.

V and J are TRBV6-1 and TRBJ1-6, with TRBD1 as a possible D gene (6 bases). V was shortened by 2 bases and J by 7 bases, with 12 bases between the two germline ends. Germline values: CDR1 MNHNS, CDR2 SASEGT. The CDR3 is 15 residues long. For the CDR3, the DNA is TGTGCCAGCAGTGAACTTGGGGGGGCGAATTCACCCCTCCACTTT. Protein: CASSELGGANSPLHF.

The rearrangement uses TRBV5-1 and TRBJ2-1, with TRBD2 matching over 10 bases. Trimming removed 0 bases from V and 7 bases from J; junction bases left unmatched: 16. This CDR3 is 19 amino acids long. Germline values: CDR1 SGHRS, CDR2 YFSETQ. CDR3 bases: TGCGCCAGCAGCTTGGTCCCCCCAATGAGCGGGGGGGCCAAAAATGAGCAGTTCTTC. This translates into CASSLVPPMSGGAKNEQFF.

The gene calls are TRBV14 and TRBJ1-2; TRBD1 aligns across 8 bases. Looked up from germline, CDR1 is SGHDN and CDR2 is FVKESK. This CDR3 contains 14 residues. V was clipped by 3 bases and J by 4 bases; unmatched bases: 4. Here the CDR3 reads CASSQGQVSYGYTF. CDR3 coding DNA: TGTGCCAGCAGCCAGGGACAGGTCTCCTATGGCTACACCTTC.

V is TRBV2 and J is TRBJ2-5; no clear D gene. The end of the DNA aligns better with TRBJ2-7, so the J call may be wrong. CDR3 length equals 11 residues. CDR1 is SNHLY, CDR2 FYNNEI, per germline. The CDR3 DNA reads TGTGCCAGCAGTTTGACGTACGAGCAGTACTTC. It codes for CASSLTYEQYF.

The CDR3 region is CASSILDRENTEAFF. In DNA form, the CDR3 reads TGCGCCAGCAGCATCCTCGACAGGGAGAACACTGAAGCTTTCTTT. This sequence joins TRBV5-1 and TRBJ1-1; 7 bases line up with TRBD1. From germline, CDR1 is SGHRS and CDR2 YFSETQ. V lost 4 bases, J lost 1 base, and 7 bases stayed unmatched. The length of the CDR3 is 15 residues.

The chain combines TRBV6-1 with TRBJ2-5, with D possibly matching TRBD1 (6 bases). The germline V gene has CDR1 MNHNS and CDR2 SASEGT. V was pared by 6 bases and J by 1 base, with 12 bases between. The length of the CDR3 is 14 residues. DNA for the CDR3: TGTGCCAGCAGCGCTATAGGGGGCCAAGAGACCCAGTACTTC. Protein product: CASSAIGGQETQYF.

The rearrangement uses TRBV4-1 and TRBJ1-1; no clear D. With 1 base removed from V and 1 base from J, the gap between germline ends came to 7 bases. Germline CDR1 and CDR2: MGHRA and YSYEKL. The CDR3 extends over 14 amino acids. The CDR3 reads CASSQATWNTEAFF. CDR3 nucleotides: TGCGCCAGCAGCCAAGCAACGTGGAACACTGAAGCTTTCTTT.

The chain is built from TRBV19 and TRBJ1-1; 9 bases agree with TRBD1. Unmatched junction bases numbered 9, after V lost 9 bases and J lost 4 bases. The CDR3 is made up of 14 amino acids. Germline CDR1 and CDR2: LNHDA and SQIVND (reference sequence). The chain's CDR3 is CASRLGQGITEAFF. The CDR3 bases are TGTGCCAGCCGACTGGGACAGGGAATCACTGAAGCTTTCTTT.

This rearrangement joins TRBV27 to TRBJ2-7, with D perhaps TRBD2 (6 bases). Trimming cost V 2 bases and J 5 bases, with 13 bases left between them. CDR3 length: 14 amino acids. Germline V gives CDR1 MNHEY, CDR2 SMNVEV (reference sequence). The CDR3 loop is CASSLLGGNDEQYF. The CDR3 DNA follows: TGTGCCAGCAGTTTACTTGGGGGGAACGACGAGCAGTACTTC.

This clone has only one observation. This chain connects TRBV21-1 to TRBJ2-3. TRBV21-1 has pseudogene status. The length of the CDR3 is 18 residues. The CDR3 DNA follows: TGTGCCAGCAGCAAAAACCGGGGCCCCCAGGACTGCACAGATACGCAGTATTTT. Its protein is CASSKNRGPQDCTDTQYF.

This chain uses TRBV11-1 with TRBJ2-1; 8 bases are shared with TRBD2. The germline CDR1 and CDR2 sequences are SGHAT and FQDESV (reference sequence). This CDR3 is built from 18 residues. The V and J ends lost 0 bases and 0 bases, in that order; junction bases with no gene match: 7. CDR3 sequence: CASSLALAGSSSYNEQFF. The DNA for the CDR3 is TGTGCCAGCAGCTTAGCGTTAGCGGGGTCAAGCTCCTACAATGAGCAGTTCTTC.

V usage is TRBV27 and J usage is TRBJ2-1, with 9 bases aligning to TRBD1. Germline V gene sequence: CDR1 MNHEY, CDR2 SMNVEV (reference sequence). This CDR3 has 14 amino acids. V shed 8 bases and J 8 bases; nucleotides not matched to a gene: 10. The CDR3 coding sequence is TGTGCCAGCGGGGACCGGGACAGGGACCATGAGCAGTTCTTC. Protein: CASGDRDRDHEQFF.

The V and J genes are TRBV5-4 and TRBJ2-2, with D perhaps matching TRBD1 (6 bases). The CDR3 sequence is 16 residues long. Looked up from germline, CDR1 is SGHNT and CDR2 is YYREEE (reference sequence). V was clipped by 5 bases and J by 6 bases, with 20 bases between them. CDR3 amino acids: CASRPRVGGDAGELFF. CDR3 DNA: TGTGCCAGCAGACCCCGGGTTGGGGGCGATGCCGGGGAGCTGTTTTTT. The full variable domain, its missing parts supplied by reference TRBV5-4 and TRBJ2-2, is ETGVTQSPTHLIKTRGQQVTLRCSSQSGHNTVSWYQQALGQGPQFIFQYYREEENGRGNFPPRFSGLQFPNYSSELNVNALELDDSALYLCASRPRVGGDAGELFFGEGSRLTVL.

The rearrangement uses TRBV29-1 and TRBJ2-7, with D unresolved. V gave up 4 bases and J gave up 1 base, with 11 bases separating them. Germline CDR1 SQVTM, CDR2 ANQGSEA. The CDR3 spans 13 residues. CDR3: CSVGFQLSYEQYF. For the CDR3, the DNA is TGCAGCGTTGGGTTTCAGCTGTCCTACGAGCAGTACTTC.